The 20 T cell receptor beta chains below were found in one sample sequenced in a study of cytomegalovirus exposure and HLA in healthy donors. PCR involved 60 Vbeta and 13 Jbeta primers. Assay used: immunoSEQ multiplex PCR; TCRdb lists only in-frame clones, some missing. This table has more than 95,000 clones, over 70% appearing once. Input material: PBMCs. These TCRs come from a male donor in good health and CMV-seronegative.

This CDR3 is CASSLEDRVYQHF. DNA for the CDR3: TGTGCCAGCAGTTTGGAGGACAGGGTGTACCAGCATTTT. The chain carries TRBV28 and TRBJ1-5; 8 nucleotides match TRBD1. The CDR3 runs to 13 residues. V dropped 3 bases and J dropped 12; count of bases not matched to a gene: 7. The germline gives CDR1 MDHEN, CDR2 SYDVKM.

The chain joins TRBV30 to TRBJ2-7; 9 bases align to TRBD1. In germline, CDR1 is GTSNPN, CDR2 SVGIG (reference sequence). The junction had 3 bases not matched to a gene; V was cut back by 5 bases and J by 7 bases. The CDR3 is 11 amino acids. The CDR3 DNA is TGTGCCTGGGGGACAGGGAGAGAGCAGTACTTC. Its translation is CAWGTGREQYF. Variable domain in full (rest from reference TRBV30 and TRBJ2-7): SQTIHQWPATLVQPVGSPLSLECTVEGTSNPNLYWYRQAAGRGLQLLFYSVGIGQISSEVPQNLSASRPQDRQFILSSKKLLLSDSGFYLCAWGTGREQYFGPGTRLTVT.

The CDR3: CASRLVAHHPGQPQHF. In DNA form, the CDR3 reads TGTGCAAGTCGCTTAGTGGCGCACCACCCCGGGCAGCCCCAGCATTTT. This sequence joins TRBV12-2 and TRBJ1-5. TRBV12-2 is noted as a pseudogene. This CDR3 comprises 16 residues.

This chain connects TRBV6-5 to TRBJ1-6; tentative D call: TRBD1 (5 bases). With 4 bases removed from V and 5 bases from J, the gap between germline ends came to 12 bases. The CDR3 totals 15 residues. Germline lookup yields CDR1 MNHEY and CDR2 SVGAGI. Written as DNA, the CDR3 is TGTGCCAGCAGTTTTGGAGGGGTTAATAATTCACCCCTCCACTTT. It specifies CASSFGGVNNSPLHF.

This rearrangement joins TRBV19 to TRBJ1-1; possible D gene TRBD1, 5 bases. Germline V gene lookup returns CDR1 LNHDA and CDR2 SQIVND (reference sequence). The V and J ends lost 3 bases and 2 bases respectively, with 7 bases between them. There are 13 residues in the CDR3. The CDR3: CASSMWGNTEAFF. In nucleotides, the CDR3 is TGTGCCAGTAGTATGTGGGGCAACACTGAAGCTTTCTTT. The full variable domain, with the rest looked up from reference TRBV19 and TRBJ1-1, is DGGITQSPKYLFRKEGQNVTLSCEQNLNHDAMYWYRQDPGQGLRLIYYSQIVNDFQKGDIAEGYSVSREKKESFPLTVTSAQKNPTAFYLCASSMWGNTEAFFGQGTRLTVV.

The gene calls are TRBV19 and TRBJ2-7, with a possible D match to TRBD1 (6 bases). There are 15 residues in the CDR3. The germline V gene encodes CDR1 LNHDA and CDR2 SQIVND (reference sequence). The CDR3 nucleotides read TGTGCTTCAGCACCTCCCGGGACAAGGACCGGCGAGCAGTACTTC. Translating gives CASAPPGTRTGEQYF.

This chain connects TRBV27 to TRBJ1-2, with D unclear. CDR1 and CDR2 (germline): MNHEY, SMNVEV (reference sequence). The CDR3 has 13 amino acids. Trimming shortened V by 8 bases and J by 8 bases, and 18 bases separated the two germline ends. In nucleotides, the CDR3 is TGTGCCAGCTTCGGACTTCAGACGGGCGGCTACACCTTC. This encodes CASFGLQTGGYTF.

The V and J genes are TRBV7-2 and TRBJ2-7; the match to TRBD1 covers 11 bases. The CDR3 consists of 15 residues. V lost 4 bases and J lost 2; bases outside the gene matches: 4. Germline lookup yields CDR1 SGHTA and CDR2 FQGNSA. The CDR3 sequence is CASSSGQGVAYEQYF. The CDR3 DNA reads as TGTGCCAGCAGCTCGGGACAGGGGGTAGCCTACGAGCAGTACTTC.

The rearrangement uses TRBV27 and TRBJ2-3; TRBD1 matches 9 bases. The germline gives CDR1 MNHEY, CDR2 SMNVEV (reference sequence). The CDR3 loop spans 15 amino acids. The ends lost 8 bases at V and 4 bases at J; junction bases unmatched: 10. The CDR3 DNA follows: TGTGCCAGCCGAAAGGACAGGGGTGGAGCAGATACGCAGTATTTT. This codes for CASRKDRGGADTQYF.

The genes are TRBV13 and TRBJ2-1, with a tentative D call TRBD2 (6 bases). The CDR3 has 18 amino acids. Trimming cost V 0 bases and J 0 bases, with 15 bases left between them. The germline gives CDR1 PRHDT, CDR2 FYEKMQ (reference sequence). In nucleotides, the CDR3 is TGTGCCAGCAGCTTAGGCTATTCAAGGCGGGGCTCCTACAATGAGCAGTTCTTC. It specifies CASSLGYSRRGSYNEQFF. The variable domain in full, completed from reference TRBV13 and TRBJ2-1, reads AAGVIQSPRHLIKEKRETATLKCYPIPRHDTVYWYQQGPGQDPQFLISFYEKMQSDKGSIPDRFSAQQFSDYHSELNMSSLELGDSALYFCASSLGYSRRGSYNEQFFGPGTRLTVL.

The chain is built from TRBV5-6 and TRBJ2-5; 8 nucleotides match TRBD2. The end of the DNA is better explained by TRBJ2-7, so the J call may be wrong. This CDR3 has 15 amino acids. The germline CDR1 and CDR2 sequences are SGHDT and YYEEEE. The CDR3 spells CASSLDTSGIYEQYF. The CDR3 DNA sequence: TGTGCCAGCAGCTTGGATACTAGCGGAATCTACGAGCAGTACTTC.

This clone has just a few counts. The chain links TRBV30 to TRBJ1-2; 8 bases are a match to TRBD1. Germline V gene data show CDR1 as GTSNPN and CDR2 as SVGIG (reference sequence). The CDR3 totals 16 residues. V shed 5 bases, J shed 1 base, and the junction held 12 bases outside the gene matches. The CDR3 sequence: CAWLADRALLNYGYTF. The DNA of the CDR3 is TGTGCCTGGCTGGCGGACAGGGCCCTCCTTAACTATGGCTACACCTTC. Filled out from reference TRBV30 and TRBJ1-2, the complete variable domain reads SQTIHQWPATLVQPVGSPLSLECTVEGTSNPNLYWYRQAAGRGLQLLFYSVGIGQISSEVPQNLSASRPQDRQFILSSKKLLLSDSGFYLCAWLADRALLNYGYTFGSGTRLTVV.

The CDR3 spells CASRDYGYTF. In nucleotides, the CDR3 is TGTGCCTCCCGGGACTATGGCTACACCTTC. V gene TRBV19 combines with J gene TRBJ1-2; D gene ambiguous. Trimming shortened V by 11 bases and J by 3 bases, and 7 bases separated the two germline ends. CDR1 LNHDA and CDR2 SQIVND come from the germline V gene (reference sequence). This CDR3 comprises 10 residues.

This clone has a single count. This same CDR3 is encoded by further DNA sequences in the sample. J is TRBJ2-7 and V is TRBV30, with 10 bases identical to TRBD1. CDR3 size: 14 residues. The V gene's germline CDR1 is GTSNPN and CDR2 SVGIG (reference sequence). V was clipped by 2 bases and J by 3 bases; unmatched bases: 4. The CDR3 sequence: CAWSPGTGDYEQYF. The DNA for the CDR3 is TGTGCCTGGAGTCCAGGGACAGGGGACTACGAGCAGTACTTC.

The rearrangement uses TRBV16 and TRBJ1-3; perhaps TRBD1 as D (5 bases). CDR1 is KGHSY and CDR2 is FQNENV in the germline V gene. This CDR3 is 18 amino acids long. V was pared by 0 bases and J by 3 bases, with 18 bases between. The CDR3 DNA is TGTGCCAGCAGCCAATCGATTCTGGGGGGTTCGGATGGAAACACCATATATTTT. Translated, it gives CASSQSILGGSDGNTIYF.

V and J are TRBV2 and TRBJ2-5, with TRBD2 as a possible D gene (5 bases). The ends were cut back, 6 bases at V and 5 bases at J, with 16 bases in the middle. The germline V gene encodes CDR1 SNHLY and CDR2 FYNNEI. The CDR3 is 14 residues long. CDR3 amino acids: CASRPGLSTETQYF. For the CDR3, the DNA is TGTGCCAGCAGACCCGGACTTAGCACGGAGACCCAGTACTTC. Looking up the rest from reference TRBV2 and TRBJ2-5 gives the full variable domain: EPEVTQTPSHQVTQMGQEVILRCVPISNHLYFYWYRQILGQKVEFLVSFYNNEISEKSEIFDDQFSVERPDGSNFTLKIRSTKLEDSAMYFCASRPGLSTETQYFGPGTRLLVL.

The rearrangement links TRBV23-1 to TRBJ1-5, with TRBD1 as a possible D gene (5 bases). TRBV23-1 is treated as an ORF (open reading frame) with a function not yet certain. The CDR3 sequence is 14 residues long. V was clipped by 4 bases and J by 5 bases, with 12 bases between them. CDR3 bases: TGCGCCAGCAGTCGACAGTACGGGCATCAGCCCCAGCATTTT. Amino acid sequence: CASSRQYGHQPQHF.

The rearrangement joins TRBV30 to TRBJ2-2, with a weak D call TRBD2 (6 bases). The CDR3 is made up of 14 amino acids. Per germline, CDR1 GTSNPN and CDR2 SVGIG (reference sequence). V was trimmed by 3 bases and J by 3 bases, leaving 11 bases between them. CDR3 DNA sequence: TGTGCCTGGAGAGGAGGGGTGTACACCGGGGAGCTGTTTTTT. Translation gives CAWRGGVYTGELFF. Using reference TRBV30 and TRBJ2-2 for the parts outside the CDR3, the full variable domain is SQTIHQWPATLVQPVGSPLSLECTVEGTSNPNLYWYRQAAGRGLQLLFYSVGIGQISSEVPQNLSASRPQDRQFILSSKKLLLSDSGFYLCAWRGGVYTGELFFGEGSRLTVL.

V is TRBV6-5 and J is TRBJ2-7; 10 positions match TRBD1. Germline-derived CDR1 and CDR2 are MNHEY and SVGAGI. The junction had 5 bases not matched to a gene; V was cut back by 0 bases and J by 3 bases. This CDR3 is built from 16 residues. The CDR3 loop reads CASSYSGTGAFYEQYF. The CDR3 coding sequence is TGTGCCAGCAGTTACTCCGGGACAGGGGCCTTCTACGAGCAGTACTTC.

The rearrangement joins TRBV11-1 to TRBJ2-5; the match to TRBD1 covers 9 bases. Germline loops: CDR1 SGHAT, CDR2 FQDESV (reference sequence). This CDR3 comprises 14 residues. Trimming took 5 bases from V and 4 from J; bases not matched to a gene: 5. CDR3 DNA: TGTGCCAGCAGCGCGGAACAGGGGGCAGAGACCCAGTACTTC. This encodes CASSAEQGAETQYF.